This TCR beta chain came from a study of T cell responses to AZD1222 COVID-19 vaccine. Overall study: Second doses at about 4 or about 12 weeks were pooled. Study-level findings and limits: Vaccine-associated CD4 TCRs ranged over spike, dominating at 160-218 and 743-854.

Data came from immunoSEQ multiplex PCR; TCRdb stores just in-frame clones and leaves some out. The table has roughly 100,000 clones, 82% seen once. CDR3 length equals 17 residues. Unmatched junction bases numbered 11, after V lost 0 bases and J lost 4 bases. CDR1 is SGHRS and CDR2 is YFSETQ in the germline V gene. Points on this clone: The target antigen is unknown.

This sequence was found in an adult in good health. This rearrangement joins TRBV5-1 to TRBJ2-5; 8 bases match TRBD1. Source: peripheral blood, taken on day 0 of AZD1222 vaccination. CDR3 loop: CASSLARAGGLVETQYF. DNA for the CDR3: TGCGCCAGCAGCTTGGCCCGGGCAGGGGGCCTAGTAGAGACCCAGTACTTC.